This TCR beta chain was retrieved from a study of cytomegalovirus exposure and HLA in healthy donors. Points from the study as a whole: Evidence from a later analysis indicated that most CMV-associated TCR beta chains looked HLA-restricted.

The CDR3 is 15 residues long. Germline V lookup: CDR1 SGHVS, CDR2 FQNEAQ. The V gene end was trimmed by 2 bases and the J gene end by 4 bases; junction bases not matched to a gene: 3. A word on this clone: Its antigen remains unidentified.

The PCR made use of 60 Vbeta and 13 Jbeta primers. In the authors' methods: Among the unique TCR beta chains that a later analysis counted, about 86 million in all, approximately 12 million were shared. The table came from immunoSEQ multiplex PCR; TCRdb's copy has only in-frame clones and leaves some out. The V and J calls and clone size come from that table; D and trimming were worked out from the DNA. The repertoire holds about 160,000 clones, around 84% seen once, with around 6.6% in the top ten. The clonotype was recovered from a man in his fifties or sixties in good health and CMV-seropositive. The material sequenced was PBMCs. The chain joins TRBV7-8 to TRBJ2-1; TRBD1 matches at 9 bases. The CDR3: CASSLPGQGYNEQFF. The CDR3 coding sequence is TGTGCCAGCAGCTTACCGGGACAGGGATACAATGAGCAGTTCTTC.